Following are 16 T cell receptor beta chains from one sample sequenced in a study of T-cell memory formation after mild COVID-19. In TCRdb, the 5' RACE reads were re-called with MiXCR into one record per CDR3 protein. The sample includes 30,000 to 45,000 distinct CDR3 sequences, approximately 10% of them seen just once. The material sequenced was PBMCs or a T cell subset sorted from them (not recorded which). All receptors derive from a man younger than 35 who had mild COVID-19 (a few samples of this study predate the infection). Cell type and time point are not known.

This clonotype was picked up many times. Here the CDR3 DNA reads TGTGCCAGCACTCCCCCGGGACTACAATACAATGAGCAGTTCTTC. As protein: CASTPPGLQYNEQFF. The rearrangement joins TRBV6-6 to TRBJ2-1, with 7 bases that match TRBD2. Germline V gene data show CDR1 as MNHNY and CDR2 as SVGAGI (reference sequence). The CDR3 covers 15 residues. The V and J ends lost 7 bases and 4 bases, in that order; junction bases with no gene match: 10.

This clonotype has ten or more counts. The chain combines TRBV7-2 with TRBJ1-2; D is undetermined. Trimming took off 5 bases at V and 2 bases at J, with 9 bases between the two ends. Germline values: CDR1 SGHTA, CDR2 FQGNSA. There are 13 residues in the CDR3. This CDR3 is CASSPDTNYGYTF. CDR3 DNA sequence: TGTGCCAGCAGCCCAGACACGAACTATGGCTACACCTTC.

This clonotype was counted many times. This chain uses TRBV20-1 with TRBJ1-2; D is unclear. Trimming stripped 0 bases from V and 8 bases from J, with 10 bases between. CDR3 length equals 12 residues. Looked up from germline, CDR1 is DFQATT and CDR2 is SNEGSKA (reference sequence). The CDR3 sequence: CSARDRVRGYTF. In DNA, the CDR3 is TGCAGTGCTAGAGATCGAGTCCGGGGCTACACCTTC.

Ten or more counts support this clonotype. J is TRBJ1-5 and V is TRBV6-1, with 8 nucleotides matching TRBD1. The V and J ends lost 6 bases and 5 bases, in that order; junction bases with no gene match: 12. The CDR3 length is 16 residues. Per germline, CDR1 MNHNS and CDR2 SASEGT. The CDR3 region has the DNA TGTGCCAGCAGAAACGGACAGGGACTAGTTTATCAGCCCCAGCATTTT. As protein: CASRNGQGLVYQPQHF.

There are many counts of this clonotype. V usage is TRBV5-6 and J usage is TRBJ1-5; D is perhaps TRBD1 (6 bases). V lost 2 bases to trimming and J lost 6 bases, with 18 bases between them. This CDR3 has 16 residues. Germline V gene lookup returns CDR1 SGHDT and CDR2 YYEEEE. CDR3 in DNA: TGTGCCAGCAGCTTAAGGGCCAGGGGAGAGAGTCAGCCCCAGCATTTT. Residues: CASSLRARGESQPQHF.

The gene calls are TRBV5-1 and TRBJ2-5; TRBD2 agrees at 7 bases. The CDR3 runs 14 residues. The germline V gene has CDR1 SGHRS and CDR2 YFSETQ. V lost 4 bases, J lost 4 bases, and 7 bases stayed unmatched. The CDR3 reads CASSADPGGETQYF. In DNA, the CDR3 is TGCGCCAGCAGCGCGGACCCGGGGGGAGAGACCCAGTACTTC.

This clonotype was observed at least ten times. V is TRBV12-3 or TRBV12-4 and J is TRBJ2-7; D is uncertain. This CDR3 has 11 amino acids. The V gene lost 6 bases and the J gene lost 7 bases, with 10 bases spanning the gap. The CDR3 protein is CASSRQQEQYF. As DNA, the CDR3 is TGTGCCAGCAGCCGCCAACAGGAGCAGTACTTC.

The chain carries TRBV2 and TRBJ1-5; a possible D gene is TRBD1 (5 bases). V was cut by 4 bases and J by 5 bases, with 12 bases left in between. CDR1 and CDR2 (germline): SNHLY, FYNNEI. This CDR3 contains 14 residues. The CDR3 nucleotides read TGTGCCAGCAGTGTGGGGGTCGGATATCAGCCCCAGCATTTT. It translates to CASSVGVGYQPQHF.

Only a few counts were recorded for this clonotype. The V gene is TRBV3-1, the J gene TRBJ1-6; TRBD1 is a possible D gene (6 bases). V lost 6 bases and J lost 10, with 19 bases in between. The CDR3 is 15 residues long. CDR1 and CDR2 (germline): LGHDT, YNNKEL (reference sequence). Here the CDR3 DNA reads TGTGCCAGCAGGCCAACAGGGCTCGTAACCTCACCCCTCCACTTT. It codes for CASRPTGLVTSPLHF.

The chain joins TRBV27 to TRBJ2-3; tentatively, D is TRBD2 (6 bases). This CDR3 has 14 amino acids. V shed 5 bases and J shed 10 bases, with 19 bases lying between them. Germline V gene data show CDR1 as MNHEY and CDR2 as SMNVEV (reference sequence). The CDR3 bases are TGTGCCAGCAGTGAGGGACTGGCCTCCGGATCGCAGTATTTT. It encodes CASSEGLASGSQYF.

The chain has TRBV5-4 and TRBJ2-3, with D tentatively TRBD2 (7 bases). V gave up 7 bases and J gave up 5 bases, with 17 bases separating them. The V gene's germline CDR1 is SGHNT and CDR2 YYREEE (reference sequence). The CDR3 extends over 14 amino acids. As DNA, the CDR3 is TGTGCCAGCCCTTCCCGGGGGGCTGAAGATACGCAGTATTTT. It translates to CASPSRGAEDTQYF.

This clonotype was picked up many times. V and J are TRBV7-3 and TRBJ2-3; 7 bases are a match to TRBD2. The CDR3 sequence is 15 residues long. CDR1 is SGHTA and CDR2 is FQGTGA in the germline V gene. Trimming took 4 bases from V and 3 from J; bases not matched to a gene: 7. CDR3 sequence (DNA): TGTGCCAGCAGCTGGGGCTCCGGGGGGACAGATACGCAGTATTTT. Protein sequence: CASSWGSGGTDTQYF.

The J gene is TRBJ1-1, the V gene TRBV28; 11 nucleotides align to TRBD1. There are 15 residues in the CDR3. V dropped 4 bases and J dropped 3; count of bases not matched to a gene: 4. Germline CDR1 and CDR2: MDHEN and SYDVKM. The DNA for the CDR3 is TGTGCCAGCAGTTCCTGGACAGGGGGCTACACTGAAGCTTTCTTT. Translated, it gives CASSSWTGGYTEAFF.

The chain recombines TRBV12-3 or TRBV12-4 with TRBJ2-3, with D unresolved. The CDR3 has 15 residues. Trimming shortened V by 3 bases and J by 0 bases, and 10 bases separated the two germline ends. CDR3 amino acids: CASSFEGVSTDTQYF. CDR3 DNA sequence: TGTGCCAGCAGTTTCGAAGGCGTGAGCACAGATACGCAGTATTTT.

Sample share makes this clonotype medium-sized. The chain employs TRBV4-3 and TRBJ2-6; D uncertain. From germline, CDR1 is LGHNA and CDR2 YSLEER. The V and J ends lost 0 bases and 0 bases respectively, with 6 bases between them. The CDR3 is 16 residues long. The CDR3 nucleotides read TGCGCCAGCAGCCAAGAGTCCGCCTCTGGGGCCAACGTCCTGACTTTC. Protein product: CASSQESASGANVLTF.

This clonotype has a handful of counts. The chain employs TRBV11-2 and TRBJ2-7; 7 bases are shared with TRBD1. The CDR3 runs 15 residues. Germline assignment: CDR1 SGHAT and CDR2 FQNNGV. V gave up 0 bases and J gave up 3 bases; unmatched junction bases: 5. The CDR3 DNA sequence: TGTGCCAGCAGCTTAGATCCACAGGGGTTCTACGAGCAGTACTTC. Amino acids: CASSLDPQGFYEQYF.